This passage covers 17 T cell receptor beta chains from one sample sequenced in a study of T cell changes during pregnancy in multiple sclerosis. This table comes from immunoSEQ multiplex PCR, and its TCRdb copy is limited to in-frame clones, with some not included. The data show approximately 60,000 clones, about 91% seen once. Sample: peripheral blood, taken before pregnancy. These receptors were obtained from a female donor with multiple sclerosis, enrolled in a pregnancy study.

This clone turned up a few times. The V gene is TRBV10-3, the J gene TRBJ1-1, with D tentatively TRBD1 (6 bases). Trimming shortened V by 6 bases and J by 4 bases, and 12 bases separated the two germline ends. The CDR3 is 13 residues long. Germline values: CDR1 ENHRY, CDR2 SYGVKD. In DNA, the CDR3 is TGTGCCATCAGAAGACAGGCGACCACTGAAGCTTTCTTT. The encoded protein is CAIRRQATTEAFF.

This chain joins TRBV14 and TRBJ1-3, with 9 bases matching TRBD1. The CDR3 length is 11 residues. V shed 5 bases, J shed 13 bases, and the junction held 3 bases outside the gene matches. Germline assignment: CDR1 SGHDN and CDR2 FVKESK. The CDR3, as DNA: TGTGCCAGCAGCATTGGACAGGGGATATATTTT. This encodes CASSIGQGIYF.

This clone has a handful of counts. The chain has TRBV18 and TRBJ1-5; D possibly corresponds to TRBD1 (6 bases). V lost 5 bases and J lost 3, with 11 bases in between. The germline gives CDR1 KGHSH, CDR2 LQKENI. The length of the CDR3 is 14 residues. The CDR3 coding sequence is TGTGCCAGCTCAGATACAGGGTTCAATCAGCCCCAGCATTTT. This gives the protein CASSDTGFNQPQHF.

The V gene is TRBV5-1, the J gene TRBJ1-1, with D possibly being TRBD1 (5 bases). Trimming left V 3 bases short and J 4 bases short, with 13 bases between. Germline assignment: CDR1 SGHRS and CDR2 YFSETQ. CDR3 length: 14 amino acids. CDR3 DNA sequence: TGCGCCAGCAGCTCCTTGATGGGGGGCACTGAAGCTTTCTTT. Translated: CASSSLMGGTEAFF.

A few counts support this clone. This rearrangement joins TRBV27 to TRBJ2-7; 12 positions match TRBD2. In germline, CDR1 is MNHEY, CDR2 SMNVEV (reference sequence). The CDR3 has 16 amino acids. Trimming removed 5 bases from V and 2 bases from J; junction bases left unmatched: 7. The CDR3 sequence: CASSVGLAGSPYEQYF. The CDR3, as DNA: TGTGCCAGCAGTGTAGGACTAGCGGGGAGCCCCTACGAGCAGTACTTC.

This chain uses TRBV5-6 with TRBJ1-2; D gene uncertain. Germline assignment: CDR1 SGHDT and CDR2 YYEEEE. CDR3 length: 13 amino acids. The V end lost 1 base, the J end lost 4 bases, and 8 bases lay between the germline ends. The CDR3 DNA sequence: TGTGCCAGCAGCTTGAGGCGGCTCTATGGCTACACCTTC. It codes for CASSLRRLYGYTF.

The chain uses TRBV7-2 and TRBJ2-5; TRBD1 matches 7 bases. This CDR3 is built from 14 residues. Trimming cost V 1 base and J 1 base; bases outside gene matches: 0. Per the germline V gene, CDR1 is SGHTA and CDR2 is FQGNSA. Written as DNA, the CDR3 is TGTGCCAGCAGCTTAGACAGGGGCCAAGAGACCCAGTACTTC. Translated: CASSLDRGQETQYF.

This clone was detected only once. This rearrangement joins TRBV19 to TRBJ1-1; D uncertain. The V gene's germline CDR1 is LNHDA and CDR2 SQIVND (reference sequence). The CDR3 is made up of 13 amino acids. V lost 2 bases to trimming and J lost 6 bases, with 10 bases between them. The CDR3 DNA follows: TGTGCCAGTAGTATATCGGGTAAAGCTGAAGCTTTCTTT. Its translation: CASSISGKAEAFF. Using reference TRBV19 and TRBJ1-1 for the parts outside the CDR3, the full variable domain is DGGITQSPKYLFRKEGQNVTLSCEQNLNHDAMYWYRQDPGQGLRLIYYSQIVNDFQKGDIAEGYSVSREKKESFPLTVTSAQKNPTAFYLCASSISGKAEAFFGQGTRLTVV.

J is TRBJ2-7 and V is TRBV9; a weak D match, TRBD2 (5 bases). Between the trimmed V and J ends, which lost 4 bases and 6 bases, there was a span of 23 bases. The CDR3 has 16 amino acids. Germline CDR1 is SGDLS and CDR2 is YYNGEE. The DNA for the CDR3 is TGTGCCAGCAGCTCAGGCGGGTTACCGGGGTTTTCCGAGCAGTACTTC. It codes for CASSSGGLPGFSEQYF.

The rearrangement uses TRBV7-2 and TRBJ1-1; D not resolved. The V end lost 2 bases, the J end lost 3 bases, and 7 bases lay between the germline ends. CDR3 size: 13 residues. Germline V gene data show CDR1 as SGHTA and CDR2 as FQGNSA. This CDR3 is CASSLLRYTEAFF. Written as DNA, the CDR3 is TGTGCCAGCAGCTTACTTCGTTACACTGAAGCTTTCTTT.

Written as DNA, the CDR3 is TGTGCCATCAGTGAGAACGACCCCAGGGGAGGGCTAGCCAAAAACATTCAGTACTTC. This translates into CAISENDPRGGLAKNIQYF. The genes are TRBV10-3 and TRBJ2-4; perhaps TRBD2 as D (7 bases). Germline CDR1 is ENHRY and CDR2 is SYGVKD. The CDR3 spans 19 residues. V lost 2 bases, J lost 0 bases, and 20 bases lay in between.

The rearrangement uses TRBV5-6 and TRBJ2-2; the D is unclear. The V end was cut by 3 bases, the J end by 1 base, with 13 bases between. This CDR3 is 16 amino acids long. CDR1 and CDR2 from the germline V gene are SGHDT and YYEEEE. The chain's CDR3 is CASSSIFRQNTGELFF. The CDR3 DNA reads as TGTGCCAGCAGCTCCATTTTCCGACAGAACACCGGGGAGCTGTTTTTT.

This rearrangement joins TRBV7-9 to TRBJ1-5, with a weak D call TRBD1 (6 bases). This CDR3 contains 13 residues. From germline, CDR1 is SEHNR and CDR2 FQNEAQ (reference sequence). V was trimmed by 5 bases and J by 1 base, leaving 6 bases between them. The CDR3 DNA is TGTGCCAGCAGCGGACAGAGCAATCAGCCCCAGCATTTT. This sequence encodes CASSGQSNQPQHF.

The chain has TRBV5-4 and TRBJ1-1; D is perhaps TRBD1 (6 bases). The CDR3 is 11 amino acids. CDR1 SGHNT and CDR2 YYREEE come from the germline V gene (reference sequence). V dropped 4 bases and J dropped 8 bases, with 9 bases sitting between them. The CDR3 coding sequence is TGTGCCAGCAGCGTGGGACACGAAGCTTTCTTT. Protein product: CASSVGHEAFF.

The chain carries TRBV5-1 and TRBJ2-7; D is possibly TRBD1 (5 bases). Trimming took 0 bases from V and 2 from J, leaving 9 bases between them. The germline gives CDR1 SGHRS, CDR2 YFSETQ. There are 14 residues in the CDR3. CDR3 sequence reads: CASSLGGPTYEQYF. The CDR3 DNA follows: TGCGCCAGCAGCTTGGGGGGCCCTACCTACGAGCAGTACTTC.

The rearrangement joins TRBV15 to TRBJ2-1, with 9 nucleotides matching TRBD1. Germline V gene lookup returns CDR1 LNHNV and CDR2 YYDKDF (reference sequence). V shed 3 bases, J shed 7 bases, and the junction held 4 bases outside the gene matches. CDR3 length equals 14 residues. The CDR3 reads CATSRDRGSNEQFF. CDR3 bases: TGTGCCACCAGCAGGGACAGGGGTTCTAATGAGCAGTTCTTC.

The chain employs TRBV7-2 and TRBJ2-7, with 9 bases fitting TRBD1. V lost 6 bases and J lost 2; bases outside the gene matches: 5. Germline CDR1 SGHTA, CDR2 FQGNSA. The CDR3 extends over 14 amino acids. CDR3 nucleotide sequence: TGTGCCAGCAGGCCCGGGACAGGGACCTACGAGCAGTACTTC. This gives the protein CASRPGTGTYEQYF.